These 21 T cell receptor beta chains were all obtained from the same sample, sequenced in a study of blood T cell repertoires in COVID-19. Assay used: immunoSEQ multiplex PCR; TCRdb lists only in-frame clones, some missing. The profile shows 250,000 or so clones, around 86% of them singletons. The sequenced material came from peripheral blood. The receptor set was obtained from a woman between 40 and 50 years old who had recovered from COVID-19.

The rearrangement joins TRBV5-1 to TRBJ2-7; 7 bases match TRBD1. This CDR3 is built from 16 residues. Trimming cost V 4 bases and J 6 bases; bases outside gene matches: 16. The germline V gene encodes CDR1 SGHRS and CDR2 YFSETQ. In DNA form, the CDR3 reads TGCGCCAGCAGCAGGAAACCGGGACAGTTGCAATCCGAGCAGTACTTC. As protein: CASSRKPGQLQSEQYF.

This clone appeared a single time. The rearrangement uses TRBV28 and TRBJ2-7; TRBD2 is a possible D gene (6 bases). Germline CDR1 is MDHEN and CDR2 is SYDVKM. V was clipped by 5 bases and J by 5 bases, with 13 bases between them. The CDR3 loop spans 13 amino acids. DNA of the CDR3: TGTGCCAGCAGTGGAGGGTTTTCTGACGAGCAGTACTTC. This codes for CASSGGFSDEQYF.

This chain connects TRBV7-3 to TRBJ2-1, with 7 bases lining up with TRBD2. V was pared by 5 bases and J by 5 bases, with 3 bases of the junction left unmatched. Germline values: CDR1 SGHTA, CDR2 FQGTGA. CDR3 length: 13 amino acids. CDR3 nucleotide sequence: TGTGCCAGCAGCCCGGGACTACACAATGAGCAGTTCTTC. Its translation is CASSPGLHNEQFF. Supplemented by reference TRBV7-3 and TRBJ2-1, the full variable domain reads GAGVSQTPSNKVTEKGKYVELRCDPISGHTALYWYRQSLGQGPEFLIYFQGTGAADDSGLPNDRFFAVRPEGSVSTLKIQRTERGDSAVYLCASSPGLHNEQFFGPGTRLTVL.

CDR3 in DNA: TGTGCCAGCAGCCCGACTAGCGGGGCTAGGGATGAGCAGTTCTTC. Translated: CASSPTSGARDEQFF. The chain has TRBV7-8 and TRBJ2-1, with 11 bases lining up with TRBD2. This CDR3 comprises 15 residues. V gave up 5 bases and J gave up 8 bases; unmatched junction bases: 8. CDR1 and CDR2 (germline): SGHVS, FQNEAQ.

This chain joins TRBV2 and TRBJ1-2; TRBD1 matches at 8 bases. Looked up from germline, CDR1 is SNHLY and CDR2 is FYNNEI. The CDR3 runs 14 residues. J was trimmed by 4 bases and V by 7 bases; bases with no gene match: 8. This chain's CDR3 is CASKSGQGGYGYTF. CDR3 nucleotide sequence: TGTGCCAGCAAGTCCGGACAGGGAGGCTATGGCTACACCTTC.

The chain recombines TRBV30 with TRBJ2-2, with 9 bases aligning to TRBD1. The V segment lost 4 bases and the J segment 4 bases; nucleotides outside the gene matches: 7. Germline V gene data show CDR1 as GTSNPN and CDR2 as SVGIG (reference sequence). CDR3 size: 15 residues. CDR3 bases: TGTGCCTGGATTAAACCGACAGGGGGCACCGGGGAGCTGTTTTTT. As protein: CAWIKPTGGTGELFF.

The genes are TRBV2 and TRBJ2-5; no clear D gene. The V end lost 9 bases, the J end lost 3 bases, and 8 bases lay between the germline ends. This CDR3 spans 11 amino acids. Looked up from germline, CDR1 is SNHLY and CDR2 is FYNNEI. The DNA of the CDR3 is TGTGCCAGGACCAGGAAAGAGACCCAGTACTTC. It translates to CARTRKETQYF. Combining the CDR3 with reference TRBV2 and TRBJ2-5 gives the whole variable domain EPEVTQTPSHQVTQMGQEVILRCVPISNHLYFYWYRQILGQKVEFLVSFYNNEISEKSEIFDDQFSVERPDGSNFTLKIRSTKLEDSAMYFCARTRKETQYFGPGTRLLVL.

This clone showed up just a few times. The gene calls are TRBV3-1 (or the pseudogene TRBV3-2) and TRBJ2-5, with D perhaps TRBD2 (5 bases). From germline, CDR1 is LGHDT and CDR2 YNNKEL (reference sequence). Trimming removed 1 base from V and 2 bases from J, with 14 bases in between. The CDR3 spans 16 residues. The CDR3, as DNA: TGTGCCAGCAGCCAAGGAAGTACAGCGGTTCAAGAGACCCAGTACTTC. Translation: CASSQGSTAVQETQYF.

J is TRBJ1-1 and V is TRBV14, with a tentative D call TRBD1 (5 bases). This CDR3 has 12 amino acids. CDR1 is SGHDN and CDR2 is FVKESK in the germline V gene. The germline V and J ends were trimmed by 1 base and 5 bases, with 5 bases remaining between them. The CDR3 DNA reads as TGTGCCAGCAGCCAAGGACAGACTGAAGCTTTCTTT. Translation: CASSQGQTEAFF.

This clone was counted once. V gene TRBV5-1 combines with J gene TRBJ2-5, with D unresolved. There are 15 residues in the CDR3. Looked up from germline, CDR1 is SGHRS and CDR2 is YFSETQ. Trimming left V 1 base short and J 5 bases short, with 15 bases between. The CDR3: CASSLSGQDQETQYF. The CDR3 DNA is TGCGCCAGCAGCTTGTCTGGGCAGGATCAGGAGACCCAGTACTTC.

This chain connects TRBV24-1 to TRBJ2-2; D call uncertain. The CDR3 sequence is 16 residues long. Germline V gives CDR1 KGHDR, CDR2 SFDVKD. Trimming stripped 3 bases from V and 0 bases from J, with 10 bases between. CDR3 in DNA: TGTGCCACCAGTGATGTGAGCCCCGCGAACACCGGGGAGCTGTTTTTT. Translating gives CATSDVSPANTGELFF.

The J gene is TRBJ1-2, the V gene TRBV27, with TRBD1 matching over 9 bases. The CDR3 has 14 residues. V lost 5 bases to trimming and J lost 4 bases; unmatched junction nucleotides: 5. The germline V gene has CDR1 MNHEY and CDR2 SMNVEV (reference sequence). In DNA, the CDR3 is TGTGCCAGCAGTCAAAGACAGGGGGTCTATGGCTACACCTTC. It codes for CASSQRQGVYGYTF.

V usage is TRBV29-1 and J usage is TRBJ2-7, with 8 bases that match TRBD1. V was clipped by 2 bases and J by 6 bases; unmatched bases: 0. CDR1 is SQVTM, CDR2 ANQGSEA, per germline. The CDR3 has 11 residues. The CDR3 bases are TGCAGCGTTGAAACAGGGGGCGAGCAGTACTTC. As protein: CSVETGGEQYF.

The V gene is TRBV2, the J gene TRBJ2-2, with D tentatively TRBD2 (6 bases). This CDR3 contains 12 residues. Trimming pared 7 bases from V and 6 bases from J, leaving 9 bases between. Germline CDR1 reads SNHLY; CDR2 reads FYNNEI. CDR3 in amino acids: CASTGGAGELFF. The CDR3 DNA reads as TGTGCCAGCACCGGGGGAGCCGGGGAGCTGTTTTTT. Filled out from reference TRBV2 and TRBJ2-2, the complete variable domain reads EPEVTQTPSHQVTQMGQEVILRCVPISNHLYFYWYRQILGQKVEFLVSFYNNEISEKSEIFDDQFSVERPDGSNFTLKIRSTKLEDSAMYFCASTGGAGELFFGEGSRLTVL.

This clone appeared a few times. V is TRBV7-3 and J is TRBJ1-6; 9 bases are shared with TRBD1. Germline V gene lookup returns CDR1 SGHTA and CDR2 FQGTGA. V trimming: 2 bases; J trimming: 6 bases; junction bases outside the gene matches: 2. There are 15 residues in the CDR3. CDR3: CASSLGTGLNSPLHF. DNA of the CDR3: TGTGCCAGCAGCTTAGGGACAGGGCTTAATTCACCCCTCCACTTT.

This clone was seen once. This chain uses TRBV10-1 with TRBJ2-1, with D unclear. This CDR3 is 17 amino acids long. Per germline, CDR1 WNHNN and CDR2 SYGVQD (reference sequence). Trimming cost V 10 bases and J 0 bases, with 22 bases left between them. Here the CDR3 DNA reads TGCGCCACCACCTTAGAGGCTAGATCTAGCTCCTACAATGAGCAGTTCTTC. Protein sequence: CATTLEARSSSYNEQFF.

The chain links TRBV2 to TRBJ2-5; 7 bases are shared with TRBD2. The V segment lost 8 bases and the J segment 0 bases; nucleotides outside the gene matches: 12. This CDR3 is built from 16 residues. The germline V gene has CDR1 SNHLY and CDR2 FYNNEI. CDR3 coding DNA: TGTGCCAGCCGCGAGCGAGCGGGGCCGTACCAAGAGACCCAGTACTTC. Its translation is CASRERAGPYQETQYF.

This chain links TRBV18 with TRBJ2-1, with D perhaps TRBD2 (6 bases). Germline loops: CDR1 KGHSH, CDR2 LQKENI. The V and J ends lost 0 bases and 5 bases respectively, with 14 bases between them. This CDR3 region has 16 residues. CDR3 loop: CASSPPRDGLDNEQFF. DNA for the CDR3: TGTGCCAGCTCACCACCGCGGGACGGATTGGACAATGAGCAGTTCTTC.

The chain couples TRBV7-9 to TRBJ2-3; D perhaps matches TRBD1 (5 bases). V was shortened by 0 bases and J by 2 bases, with 9 bases between the two germline ends. The germline CDR1 and CDR2 sequences are SEHNR and FQNEAQ (reference sequence). The CDR3 runs 15 residues. The CDR3 DNA sequence: TGTGCCAGCAGCTTAGCTGCAGGGCCCACAGATACGCAGTATTTT. It yields the protein CASSLAAGPTDTQYF.

The chain joins TRBV5-5 to TRBJ2-3; 7 positions agree with TRBD2. Unmatched junction bases numbered 10, after V lost 1 base and J lost 5 bases. Germline CDR1 and CDR2: SGHKS and YYEKEE (reference sequence). CDR3 length equals 16 residues. In DNA form, the CDR3 reads TGTGCCAGCAGCTTGACCTCTCGGCCGGGGGGAGATACGCAGTATTTT. Amino acids: CASSLTSRPGGDTQYF.

The chain has TRBV28 and TRBJ2-1; 12 nucleotides agree with TRBD2. Per germline, CDR1 MDHEN and CDR2 SYDVKM. There are 15 residues in the CDR3. V shed 5 bases and J 6 bases; nucleotides not matched to a gene: 5. The CDR3 here is CASSPGLAGSNEQFF. The CDR3 nucleotides read TGTGCCAGCAGTCCAGGACTAGCGGGATCCAATGAGCAGTTCTTC. Based on the CDR3 plus reference TRBV28 and TRBJ2-1, the full variable domain is DVKVTQSSRYLVKRTGEKVFLECVQDMDHENMFWYRQDPGLGLRLIYFSYDVKMKEKGDIPEGYSVSREKKERFSLILESASTNQTSMYLCASSPGLAGSNEQFFGPGTRLTVL.